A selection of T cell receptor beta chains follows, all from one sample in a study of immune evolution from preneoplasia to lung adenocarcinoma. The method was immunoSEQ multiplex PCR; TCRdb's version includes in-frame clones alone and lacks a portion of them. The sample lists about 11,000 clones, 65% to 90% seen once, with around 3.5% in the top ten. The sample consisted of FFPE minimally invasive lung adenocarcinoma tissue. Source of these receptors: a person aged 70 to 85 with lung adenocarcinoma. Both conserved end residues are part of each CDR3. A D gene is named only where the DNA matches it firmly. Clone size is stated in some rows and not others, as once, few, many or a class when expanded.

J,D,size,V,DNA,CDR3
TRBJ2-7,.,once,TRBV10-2,TGCGCCAGCAGACAGGGCTCCTACGAGCAGTACTTC,CASRQGSYEQYF
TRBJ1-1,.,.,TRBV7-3,TGTGCCAGCAGTGAAGGGGCGGCTTCTGAAGCTTTCTTT,CASSEGAASEAFF
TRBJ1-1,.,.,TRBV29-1,TGCAGCGTTGTAAGGGTTAGGAACACTGAAGCTTTCTTT,CSVVRVRNTEAFF
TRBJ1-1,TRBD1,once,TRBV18,TGTGCCAGCTCCACAGGGGGAGAATCCTCCACTGAAGCTTTCTTT,CASSTGGESSTEAFF
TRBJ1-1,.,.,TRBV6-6,TGTGCCAGCAGTTACCCGGGGCGTGGTAAGGCTTTCTTT,CASSYPGRGKAFF
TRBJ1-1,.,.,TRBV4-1,TGCGCCAGCAGCCCCCGAATCGCAGGGGATACTGAAGCTTTCTTT,CASSPRIAGDTEAFF
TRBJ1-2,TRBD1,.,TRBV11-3,TGTGCCAGCAGCACAGGGGTGGGAGGCTACACCTTC,CASSTGVGGYTF
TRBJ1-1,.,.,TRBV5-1,TGCGCCAGCAGCTCCGGTGGGGGGTACACTGAAGCTTTCTTT,CASSSGGGYTEAFF
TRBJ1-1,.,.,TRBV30,TGTGCCTGGAGTGTACTCGGGGGAAGCACTGAAGCTTTCTTT,CAWSVLGGSTEAFF
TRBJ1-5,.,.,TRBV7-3,TGTGCCAGCAGCCTCGGCCCTGATGAGCCCCAGCATTTT,CASSLGPDEPQHF
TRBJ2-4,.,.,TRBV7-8,TGTGCCAGCACCCCAGGGGGGACTCTGAACATTCAGTACTTC,CASTPGGTLNIQYF
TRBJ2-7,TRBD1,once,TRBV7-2,TGTGCCAGCAGCGCGAAGACAGGGGCGGTGCAGTACTTC,CASSAKTGAVQYF
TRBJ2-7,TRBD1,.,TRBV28,TGTGCCAGCAGTACCCTAGACAGGGGGGGCTACGAGCAGTACTTC,CASSTLDRGGYEQYF
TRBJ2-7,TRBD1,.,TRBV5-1,TGCGCCAGCAGCTCTGGGTTAGGGGGCCACGAGCAGTACTTC,CASSSGLGGHEQYF
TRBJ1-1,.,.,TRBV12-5,TGTGCTAGTGGTTTGGGCTCCTCAGACACTGAAGCTTTCTTT,CASGLGSSDTEAFF
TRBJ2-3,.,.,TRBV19,TGTGCCAGTAGTCCACGACCGTCCGGGGCCACAGATACGCAGTATTTT,CASSPRPSGATDTQYF
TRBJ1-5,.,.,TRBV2,TGTGCCAGCATGCGGGACGGGGGTAGCAATCAGCCCCAGCACTTT,CASMRDGGSNQPQHF
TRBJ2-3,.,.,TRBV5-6,TGTGCCAGCAGCTTTGGGCAGGGGTCCACAGATACGCAGTATTTT,CASSFGQGSTDTQYF
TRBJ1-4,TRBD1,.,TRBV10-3,TGTGCCATCAGTGAGGGGGACAGGGGTGAAAAACTGTTTTTT,CAISEGDRGEKLFF
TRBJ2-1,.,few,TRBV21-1,TGTGCCAGCAGCACTGGCCAGACCTACAATGAGCAGTTCTTC,CASSTGQTYNEQFF
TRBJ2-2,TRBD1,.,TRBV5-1,TGCGCCAGCAGCTTGGGGTCGGGACAGGGAACCGGGGAGCTGTTTTTT,CASSLGSGQGTGELFF
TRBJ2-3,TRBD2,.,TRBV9,TGTGCCAGCAGCGTAGGCCTAGCGGGGGGAGATACGCAGTATTTT,CASSVGLAGGDTQYF
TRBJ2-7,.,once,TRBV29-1,TGCAGCGTGGGCGTCTACGAGCAGTACTTC,CSVGVYEQYF
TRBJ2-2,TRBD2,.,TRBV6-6,TGTGCCAGCAGTTATCCTTTAGCGGGAGGGACCGGGGAGCTGTTTTTT,CASSYPLAGGTGELFF
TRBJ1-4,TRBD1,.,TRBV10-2,TGCGCCAGCAGTTTGACAGGGTATGAAAAACTGTTTTTT,CASSLTGYEKLFF